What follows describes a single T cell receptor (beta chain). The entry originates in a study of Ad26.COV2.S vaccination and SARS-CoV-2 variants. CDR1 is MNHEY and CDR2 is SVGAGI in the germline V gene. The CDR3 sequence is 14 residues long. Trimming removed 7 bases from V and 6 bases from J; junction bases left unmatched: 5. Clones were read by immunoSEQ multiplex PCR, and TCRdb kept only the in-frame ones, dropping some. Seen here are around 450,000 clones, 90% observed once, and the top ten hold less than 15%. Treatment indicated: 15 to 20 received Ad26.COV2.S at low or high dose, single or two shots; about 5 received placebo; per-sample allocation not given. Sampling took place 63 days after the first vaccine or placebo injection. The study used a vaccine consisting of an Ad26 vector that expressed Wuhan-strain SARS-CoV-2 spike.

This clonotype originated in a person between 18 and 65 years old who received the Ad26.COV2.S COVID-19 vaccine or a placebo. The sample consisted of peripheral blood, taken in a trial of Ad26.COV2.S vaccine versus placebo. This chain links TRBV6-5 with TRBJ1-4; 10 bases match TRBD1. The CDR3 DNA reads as TGTGCCAGCAACCCCGGGACAGGGGATGAAAAACTGTTTTTT. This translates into CASNPGTGDEKLFF.